This T cell receptor beta chain derives from a study of early T cells in non-severe SARS-CoV-2 infection. Using its own MiXCR run on the 5' RACE reads, TCRdb lists one record per CDR3 protein. The sample has 90,000 to 130,000 distinct CDR3 sequences; around 12% are singletons. Trimming removed 2 bases from V and 1 base from J, with 11 bases in between. This CDR3 is built from 16 residues. Per the germline V gene, CDR1 is MNHNS and CDR2 is SASEGT. This clonotype was seen only a few times. This sample comprised whole blood, obtained at baseline. J is TRBJ2-2 and V is TRBV6-1; the D is unclear. The clonotype originates from an adult who was a healthcare worker with PCR-confirmed SARS-CoV-2 infection or an uninfected control (not recorded which). The DNA of the CDR3 is TGTGCCAGCAGTGAAATATTCTCCATGAACACCGGGGAGCTGTTTTTT. Translation gives CASSEIFSMNTGELFF.